The clone carrying this TCR beta chain was seen just once. This sample was taken from a study of shared clonotypes between healthy human individuals. TCRdb's table, derived via immunoSEQ multiplex PCR, lists solely in-frame clones and lacks some. The table lists about 1.5 million clones, roughly 98% of them singletons. The V and J ends lost 3 bases and 2 bases respectively, with 7 bases between them. In germline, CDR1 is SQVTM, CDR2 ANQGSEA. The CDR3 has 12 amino acids. The origin of this receptor is a man younger than 40 in good health. Sequencing was performed on naive CD4+ T cells sorted from blood. Subset of the sample: CD45RA+ positively selected. V is TRBV29-1 and J is TRBJ1-2; D is perhaps TRBD1 (6 bases). CDR3 sequence reads: CSVEGQNYGYTF. The CDR3 nucleotides read TGCAGCGTTGAGGGACAAAACTATGGCTACACCTTC.